This TCR beta chain was obtained from a study of blood T cell repertoires in COVID-19. The protocol was immunoSEQ multiplex PCR, while the TCRdb copy is restricted to in-frame clones and leaves out a portion. The sample consists of approximately 280,000 clones, around 85% of them appearing once. V was pared by 4 bases and J by 4 bases, with 20 bases between. The CDR3 covers 17 residues. Germline V gene lookup returns CDR1 MDHEN and CDR2 SYDVKM. The receptor was isolated from a woman aged 50 to 65 who had recovered from COVID-19. The sequencing sample was made of PBMCs or T cells enriched from blood (not recorded which). V gene TRBV28 combines with J gene TRBJ1-3, with TRBD1 as a possible D gene (5 bases). This chain's CDR3 is CASSSRVGVTGGNTIYF. The CDR3 DNA sequence: TGTGCCAGCAGTTCCCGAGTTGGGGTAACAGGAGGAAACACCATATATTTT.